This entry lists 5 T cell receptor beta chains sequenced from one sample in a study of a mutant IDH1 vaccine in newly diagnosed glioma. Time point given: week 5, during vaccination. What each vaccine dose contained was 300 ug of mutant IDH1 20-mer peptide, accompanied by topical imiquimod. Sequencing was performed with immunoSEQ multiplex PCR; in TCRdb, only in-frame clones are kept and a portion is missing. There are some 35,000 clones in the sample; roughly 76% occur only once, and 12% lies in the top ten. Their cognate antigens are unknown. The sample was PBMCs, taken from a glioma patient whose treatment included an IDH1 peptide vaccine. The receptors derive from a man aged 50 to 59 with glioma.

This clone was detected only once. CDR3 coding DNA: TGTGCCAGCAGTGAGGTTGAGGGGCATGGCTACACCTTC. Amino acids: CASSEVEGHGYTF. The chain combines TRBV6-4 with TRBJ1-2, with D maybe TRBD1 (5 bases). Germline V CDR1 and CDR2: MRHNA, SNTAGT. The germline V and J ends were trimmed by 3 bases and 6 bases, with 11 bases remaining between them. The CDR3 covers 13 residues.

The chain's CDR3 is CASSQIGLPSYEQYF. The DNA of the CDR3 is TGCGCCAGCAGCCAAATCGGACTGCCCTCCTACGAGCAGTACTTC. The chain recombines TRBV4-3 with TRBJ2-7; maybe TRBD2 (5 bases). Trimming cost V 2 bases and J 0 bases, with 11 bases left between them. The CDR3 is 15 residues long. Per germline, CDR1 LGHNA and CDR2 YSLEER.

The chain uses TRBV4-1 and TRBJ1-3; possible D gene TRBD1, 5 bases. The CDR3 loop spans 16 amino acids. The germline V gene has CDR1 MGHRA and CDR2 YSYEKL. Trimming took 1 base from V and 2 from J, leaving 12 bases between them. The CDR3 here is CASSQGGARAGNTIYF. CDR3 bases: TGCGCCAGCAGCCAAGGCGGTGCCAGGGCTGGAAACACCATATATTTT.

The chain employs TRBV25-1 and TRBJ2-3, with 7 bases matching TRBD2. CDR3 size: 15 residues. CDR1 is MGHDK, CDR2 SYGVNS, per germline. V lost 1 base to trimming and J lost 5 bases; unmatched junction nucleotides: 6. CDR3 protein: CASSELSGVGDTQYF. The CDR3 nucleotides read TGTGCCAGCAGTGAATTGAGCGGGGTCGGAGATACGCAGTATTTT. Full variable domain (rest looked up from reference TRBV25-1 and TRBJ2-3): EADIYQTPRYLVIGTGKKITLECSQTMGHDKMYWYQQDPGMELHLIHYSYGVNSTEKGDLSSESTVSRIRTEHFPLTLESARPSHTSQYLCASSELSGVGDTQYFGPGTRLTVL.

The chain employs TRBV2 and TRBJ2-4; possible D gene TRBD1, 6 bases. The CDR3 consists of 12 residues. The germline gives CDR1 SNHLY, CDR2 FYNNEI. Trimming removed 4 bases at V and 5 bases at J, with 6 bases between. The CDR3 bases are TGTGCCAGCAGTGGGACAGAAAACATTCAGTACTTC. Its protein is CASSGTENIQYF.